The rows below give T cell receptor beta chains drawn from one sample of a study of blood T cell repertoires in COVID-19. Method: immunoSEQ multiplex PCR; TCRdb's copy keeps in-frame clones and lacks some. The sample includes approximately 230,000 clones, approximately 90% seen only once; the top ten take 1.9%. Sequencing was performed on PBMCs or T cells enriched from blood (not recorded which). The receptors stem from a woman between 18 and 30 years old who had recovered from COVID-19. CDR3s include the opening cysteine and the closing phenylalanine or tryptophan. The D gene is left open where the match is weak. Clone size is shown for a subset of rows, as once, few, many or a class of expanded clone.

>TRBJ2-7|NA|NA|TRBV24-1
TGTGCCACCAGTGACCCCCCCGGAAGTTTCGTGGACAAGCAGTACTTC
CATSDPPGSFVDKQYF
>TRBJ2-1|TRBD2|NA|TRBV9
TGTGCCAGCAGCGCCGTGACTAGCCGCAATGAGCAGTTCTTC
CASSAVTSRNEQFF
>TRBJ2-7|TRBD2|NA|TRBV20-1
TGCAGTGCTAATGAGTTGGCTAGCGGGAGGGCTAGCTACGAGCAGTACTTC
CSANELASGRASYEQYF
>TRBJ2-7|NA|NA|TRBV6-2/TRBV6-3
TGTGCCAGCAGACCTGGGGAGGAGTTCGGCGAGCAGTACTTC
CASRPGEEFGEQYF
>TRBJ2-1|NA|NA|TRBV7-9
TGTGCCAGCAGCCCCCAGGCAGGCCGCTACGACAATGAGCAGTTCTTC
CASSPQAGRYDNEQFF
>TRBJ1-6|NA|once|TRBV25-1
TGTGCCAGCAGTGAATTTTCAGGGGATAATTCACCCCTCCACTTT
CASSEFSGDNSPLHF
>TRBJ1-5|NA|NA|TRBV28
TGTGCCAGCAGCCCTCGGGGGGCTATTAGCAATCAGCCCCAGCATTTT
CASSPRGAISNQPQHF
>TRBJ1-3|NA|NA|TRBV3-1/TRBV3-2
TGTGCCAGCAGCCAAACGGGGTCCTCTGGAAACACCATATATTTT
CASSQTGSSGNTIYF
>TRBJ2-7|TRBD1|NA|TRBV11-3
TGTGCCAGCAGCCCGACAGGGTTCGAGCAGTACTTC
CASSPTGFEQYF
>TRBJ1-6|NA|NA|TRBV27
TGTGCCAGCGGGTCGGGGTTTAATTCACCCCTCCACTTT
CASGSGFNSPLHF
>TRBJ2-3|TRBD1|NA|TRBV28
TGTGCCAGCAGCCGACAGGGGGCCGGAGATACGCAGTATTTT
CASSRQGAGDTQYF
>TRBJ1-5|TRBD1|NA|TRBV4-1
TGCGCCAGCAGCCAAGGGCTAGCCAGGGGGGCGAATCAGCCCCAGCATTTT
CASSQGLARGANQPQHF
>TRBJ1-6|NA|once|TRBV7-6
TGTGCCAGCAGCCCAAGGACGCGACAGGATTCACCCCTCCACTTT
CASSPRTRQDSPLHF
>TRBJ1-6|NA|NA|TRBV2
TGTGCCAGCAGCGATCCAAACGGGGATTCACCCCTCCACTTT
CASSDPNGDSPLHF
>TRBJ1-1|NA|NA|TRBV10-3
TGTGCCATCAGTGTAACGGACAGCATGAACACTGAAGCTTTCTTT
CAISVTDSMNTEAFF
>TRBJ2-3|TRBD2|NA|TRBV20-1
TGCAGTGCTATTGACACTAGCGGGGGGGCGGATACGCAGTATTTT
CSAIDTSGGADTQYF
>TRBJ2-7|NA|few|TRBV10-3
TGTGCCATCAGCGTGAACCGCCGGGACAACGAGCAGTACTTC
CAISVNRRDNEQYF
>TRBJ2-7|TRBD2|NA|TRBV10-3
TGTGCCATAAGCCCGGGGCGGGAGTACGAGCAGTACTTC
CAISPGREYEQYF
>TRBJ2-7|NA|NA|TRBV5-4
TGTGCCAGCAGCGGGAGGGGGGCGCTAGCGGTACCCTACGAGCAGTACTTC
CASSGRGALAVPYEQYF
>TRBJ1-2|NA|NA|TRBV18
TGTGCCAGCTCACCTCGGAAGGGGGATGGCTACACCTTC
CASSPRKGDGYTF
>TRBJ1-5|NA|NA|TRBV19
TGTGCCAGTAGTATAGGAGGGTCTCATCAGCCCCAGCATTTT
CASSIGGSHQPQHF
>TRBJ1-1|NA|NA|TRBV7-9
TGTGCCAGCAGACCTACGGGGGACACTGAAGCTTTCTTT
CASRPTGDTEAFF
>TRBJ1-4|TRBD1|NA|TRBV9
TGTGCCAGCAGCCGGGACAGGGGGCGAGAAAAACTGTTTTTT
CASSRDRGREKLFF
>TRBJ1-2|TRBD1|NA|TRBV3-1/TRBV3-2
TGTGCCAGCAGCCCCGGACAGGGCTGGGGCTACACCTTC
CASSPGQGWGYTF
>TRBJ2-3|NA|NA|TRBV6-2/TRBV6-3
TGTGCCAGCAGTCGCGGTCGGACAGATACGCAGTATTTT
CASSRGRTDTQYF
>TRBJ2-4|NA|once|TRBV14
TGTGCCAGCAGTACGGGGATGGAGAATAAAAGGTACTTC
CASSTGMENKRYF
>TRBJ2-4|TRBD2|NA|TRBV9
TGTGCCAGCAGCGTATGGGTAGCGGGAGGTGGCAAAAACATTCAGTACTTC
CASSVWVAGGGKNIQYF
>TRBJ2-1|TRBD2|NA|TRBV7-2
TGTGCCAGCAGCGTGACTAGCGGGTCGGGGCTGTACAATGAGCAGTTCTTC
CASSVTSGSGLYNEQFF
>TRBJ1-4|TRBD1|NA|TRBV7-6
TGTGCCAGCAGCCTAACGGGACAGCCCGATGAAAAACTGTTTTTT
CASSLTGQPDEKLFF
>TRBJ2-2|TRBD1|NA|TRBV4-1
TGCGCCAGCAGTGGGACAGGGGGCTCGGACACCGGGGAGCTGTTTTTT
CASSGTGGSDTGELFF
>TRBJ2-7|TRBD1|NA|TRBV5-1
TGCGCCAGCAGCGACACAGGGGGCACCTACGAGCAGTACTTC
CASSDTGGTYEQYF
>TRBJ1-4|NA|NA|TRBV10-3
TGTGCCATCAGCGGAACTAATGAAAAACTGTTTTTT
CAISGTNEKLFF
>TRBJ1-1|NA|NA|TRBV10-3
TGTGCCATCAGACCAGGGTCCAGCACAGCAGACACTGAAGCTTTCTTT
CAIRPGSSTADTEAFF
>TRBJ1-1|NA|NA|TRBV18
TGTGCCAGCTCTCTTCGAGACACTGAAGCTTTCTTT
CASSLRDTEAFF